This T cell receptor (beta chain) was documented in a study of blood T cell repertoires in COVID-19. Study overall: Italy, Spain and the United States were the sources of the convalescent and acute COVID-19 samples.

This CDR3 contains 13 residues. The V end lost 6 bases, the J end lost 4 bases, and 10 bases lay between the germline ends. In its sample, this clone was seen a few times. Other DNA sequences in the sample encode the same CDR3. Original handling: Nucleated cell number was recorded as an estimate derived from reference gene primer amplification. The repertoire was sequenced with immunoSEQ multiplex PCR; TCRdb's copy has only in-frame clones and lacks some. V and J calls and clone size are copied from that table; D and trimming were computed from the DNA. The table includes 250,000 or so clones, more than 75% detected once.

The sequenced sample consisted of peripheral blood. The source of this sequence is a woman aged 40-49 years who had recovered from COVID-19. The chain carries TRBV12-3 or TRBV12-4 and TRBJ1-5; TRBD1 might be the D (6 bases). CDR3 residues: CASSPQGNQPQHF. The CDR3 DNA sequence: TGTGCCAGCAGCCCCCAGGGGAATCAGCCCCAGCATTTT.